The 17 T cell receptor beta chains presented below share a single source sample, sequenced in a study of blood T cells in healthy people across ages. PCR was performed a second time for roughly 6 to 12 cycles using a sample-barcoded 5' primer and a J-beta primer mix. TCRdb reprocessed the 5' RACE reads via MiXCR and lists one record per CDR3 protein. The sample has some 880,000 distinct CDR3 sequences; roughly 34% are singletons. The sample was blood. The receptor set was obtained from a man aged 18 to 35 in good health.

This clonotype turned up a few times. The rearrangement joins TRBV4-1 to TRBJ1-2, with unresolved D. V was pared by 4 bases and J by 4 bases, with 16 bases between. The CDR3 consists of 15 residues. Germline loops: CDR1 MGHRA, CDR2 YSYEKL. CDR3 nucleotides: TGCGCCAGCAGCCTCAGGCCAGAAACCCCCTATGGCTACACCTTC. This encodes CASSLRPETPYGYTF.

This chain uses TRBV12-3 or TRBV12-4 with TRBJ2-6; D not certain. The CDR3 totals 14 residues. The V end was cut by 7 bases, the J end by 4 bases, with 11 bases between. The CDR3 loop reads CASTLLSGANVLTF. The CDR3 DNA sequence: TGTGCCAGCACCCTACTCTCCGGGGCCAACGTCCTGACTTTC.

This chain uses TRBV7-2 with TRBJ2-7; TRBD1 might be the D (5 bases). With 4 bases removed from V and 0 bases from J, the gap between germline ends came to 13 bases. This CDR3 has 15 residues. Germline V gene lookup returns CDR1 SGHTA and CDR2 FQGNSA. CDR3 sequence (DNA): TGTGCCAGCAGCTGGGGTACAGGTCCCTCCTACGAGCAGTACTTC. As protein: CASSWGTGPSYEQYF. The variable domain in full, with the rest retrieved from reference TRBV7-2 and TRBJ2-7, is GAGVSQSPSNKVTEKGKDVELRCDPISGHTALYWYRQSLGQGLEFLIYFQGNSAPDKSGLPSDRFSAERTGGSVSTLTIQRTQQEDSAVYLCASSWGTGPSYEQYFGPGTRLTVT.

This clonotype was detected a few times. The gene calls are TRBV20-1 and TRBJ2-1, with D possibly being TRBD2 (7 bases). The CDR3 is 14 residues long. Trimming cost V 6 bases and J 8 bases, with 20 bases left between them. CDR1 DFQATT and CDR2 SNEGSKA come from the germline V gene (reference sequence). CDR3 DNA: TGCAGTGCCTCCAAAGGGGGAGGGGATGATGAGCAGTTCTTC. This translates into CSASKGGGDDEQFF.

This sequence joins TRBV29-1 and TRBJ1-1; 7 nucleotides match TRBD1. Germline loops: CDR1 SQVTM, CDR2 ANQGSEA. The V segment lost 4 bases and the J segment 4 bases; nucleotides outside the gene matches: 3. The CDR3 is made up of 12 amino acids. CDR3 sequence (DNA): TGCAGCGTTGCTAGACAGGGCACTGAAGCTTTCTTT. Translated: CSVARQGTEAFF.

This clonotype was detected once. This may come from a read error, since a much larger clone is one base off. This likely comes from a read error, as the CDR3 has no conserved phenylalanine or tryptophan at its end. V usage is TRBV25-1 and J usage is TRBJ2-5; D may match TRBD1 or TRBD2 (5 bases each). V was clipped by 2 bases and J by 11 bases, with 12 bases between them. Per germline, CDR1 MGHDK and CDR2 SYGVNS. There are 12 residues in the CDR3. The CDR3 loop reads CASSELVGEQYL. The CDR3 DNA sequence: TGTGCCAGCAGTGAACTGGTGGGGGAGCAGTACCTC.

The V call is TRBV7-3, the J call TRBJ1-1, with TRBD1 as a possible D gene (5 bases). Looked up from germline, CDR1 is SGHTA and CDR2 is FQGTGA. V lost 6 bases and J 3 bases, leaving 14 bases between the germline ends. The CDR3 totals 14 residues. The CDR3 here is CASSQVGGDTEAFF. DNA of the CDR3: TGTGCCAGCAGTCAAGTGGGGGGGGACACTGAAGCTTTCTTT.

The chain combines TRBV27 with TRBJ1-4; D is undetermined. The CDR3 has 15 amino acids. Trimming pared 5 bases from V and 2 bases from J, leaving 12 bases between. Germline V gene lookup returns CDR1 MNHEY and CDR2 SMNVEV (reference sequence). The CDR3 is CASSPRTGTNEKLFF. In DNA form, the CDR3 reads TGTGCCAGCAGTCCCCGGACCGGGACTAATGAAAAACTGTTTTTT.

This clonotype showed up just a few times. The CDR3 coding sequence is TGTGCCAGCAGCGTAGGGAGCCGATCAGAGCAGTTCTTC. Its protein product is CASSVGSRSEQFF. The rearrangement links TRBV9 to TRBJ2-1; D unresolved. The V end lost 0 bases, the J end lost 10 bases, and 11 bases lay between the germline ends. The CDR3 length is 13 residues. Germline V gene sequence: CDR1 SGDLS, CDR2 YYNGEE. The whole variable domain, filled in from reference TRBV9 and TRBJ2-1, reads DSGVTQTPKHLITATGQRVTLRCSPRSGDLSVYWYQQSLDQGLQFLIQYYNGEERAKGNILERFSAQQFPDLHSELNLSSLELGDSALYFCASSVGSRSEQFFGPGTRLTVL.

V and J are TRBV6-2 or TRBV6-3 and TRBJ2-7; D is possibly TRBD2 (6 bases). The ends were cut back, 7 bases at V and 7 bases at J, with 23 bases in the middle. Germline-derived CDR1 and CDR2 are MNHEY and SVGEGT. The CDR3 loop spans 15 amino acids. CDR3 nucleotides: TGTGCCAGCAACGGGGGAGGCGGGGAATACAATGAGCAGTACTTC. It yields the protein CASNGGGGEYNEQYF.

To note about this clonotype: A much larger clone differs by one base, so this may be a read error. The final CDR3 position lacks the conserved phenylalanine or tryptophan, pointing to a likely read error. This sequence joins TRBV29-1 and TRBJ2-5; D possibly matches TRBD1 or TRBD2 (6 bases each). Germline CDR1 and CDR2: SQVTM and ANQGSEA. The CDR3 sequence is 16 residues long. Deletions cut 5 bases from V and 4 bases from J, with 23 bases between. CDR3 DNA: TGCAGCGTTCTGAAGGTGGGGTCAGGGGACTCAGAGACCCAGTACTCC. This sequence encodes CSVLKVGSGDSETQYS.

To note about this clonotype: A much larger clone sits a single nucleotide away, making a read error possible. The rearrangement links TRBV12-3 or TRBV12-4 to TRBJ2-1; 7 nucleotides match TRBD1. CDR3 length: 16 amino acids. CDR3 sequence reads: CTSRHAGTVTYNEQFF. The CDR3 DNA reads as TGTACCAGCAGGCATGCCGGGACAGTGACCTACAATGAGCAGTTCTTC.

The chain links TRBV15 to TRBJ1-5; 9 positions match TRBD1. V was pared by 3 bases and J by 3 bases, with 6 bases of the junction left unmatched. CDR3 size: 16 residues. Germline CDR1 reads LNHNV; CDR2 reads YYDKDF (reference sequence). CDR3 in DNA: TGTGCCACCAGCAGGAGGGACAGGGAAGACAATCAGCCCCAGCATTTT. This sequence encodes CATSRRDREDNQPQHF.

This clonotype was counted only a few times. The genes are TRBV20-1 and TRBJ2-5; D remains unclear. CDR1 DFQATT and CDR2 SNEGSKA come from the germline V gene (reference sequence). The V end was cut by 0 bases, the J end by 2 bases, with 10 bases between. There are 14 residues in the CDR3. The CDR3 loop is CSARDGKTQETQYF. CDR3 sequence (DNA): TGCAGTGCTAGAGATGGAAAGACACAAGAGACCCAGTACTTC.

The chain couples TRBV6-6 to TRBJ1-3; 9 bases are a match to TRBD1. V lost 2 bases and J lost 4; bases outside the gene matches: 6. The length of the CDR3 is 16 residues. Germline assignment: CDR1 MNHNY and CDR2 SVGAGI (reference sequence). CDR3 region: CASSYPGQGIGNTIYF. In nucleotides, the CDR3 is TGTGCCAGCAGTTACCCTGGACAGGGGATCGGAAACACCATATATTTT.

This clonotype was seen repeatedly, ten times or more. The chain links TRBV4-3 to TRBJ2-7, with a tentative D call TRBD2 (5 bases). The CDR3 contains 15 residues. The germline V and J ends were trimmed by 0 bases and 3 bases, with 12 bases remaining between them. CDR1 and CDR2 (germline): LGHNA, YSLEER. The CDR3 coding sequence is TGCGCCAGCAGCCAAGAGAGTCAGGAGGACTACGAGCAGTACTTC. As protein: CASSQESQEDYEQYF.

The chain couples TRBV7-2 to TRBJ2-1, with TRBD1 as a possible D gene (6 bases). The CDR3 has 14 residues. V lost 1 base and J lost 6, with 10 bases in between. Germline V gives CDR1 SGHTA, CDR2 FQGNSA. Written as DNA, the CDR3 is TGTGCCAGCAGCTTAGTAAGGGGGTTCAATGAGCAGTTCTTC. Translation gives CASSLVRGFNEQFF. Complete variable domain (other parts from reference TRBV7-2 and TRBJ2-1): GAGVSQSPSNKVTEKGKDVELRCDPISGHTALYWYRQSLGQGLEFLIYFQGNSAPDKSGLPSDRFSAERTGGSVSTLTIQRTQQEDSAVYLCASSLVRGFNEQFFGPGTRLTVL.